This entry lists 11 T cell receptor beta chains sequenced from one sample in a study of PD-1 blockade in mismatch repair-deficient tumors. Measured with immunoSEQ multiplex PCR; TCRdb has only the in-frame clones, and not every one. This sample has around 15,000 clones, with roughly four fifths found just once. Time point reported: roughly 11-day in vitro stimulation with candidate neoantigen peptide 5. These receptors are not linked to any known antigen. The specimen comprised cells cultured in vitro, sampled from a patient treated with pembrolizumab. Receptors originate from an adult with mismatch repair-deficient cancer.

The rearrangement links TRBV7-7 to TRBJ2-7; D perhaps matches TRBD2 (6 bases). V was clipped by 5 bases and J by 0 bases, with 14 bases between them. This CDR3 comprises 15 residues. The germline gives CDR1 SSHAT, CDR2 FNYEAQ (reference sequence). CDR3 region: CASSLQAGTSYEQYF. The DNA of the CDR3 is TGTGCCAGCAGCCTACAGGCGGGGACCTCCTACGAGCAGTACTTC.

This CDR3 reads CASNFKGQSYGYTF. The CDR3 DNA reads TGTGCCAGCAATTTCAAGGGACAAAGCTATGGCTACACCTTC. The chain links TRBV6-9 to TRBJ1-2, with D possibly being TRBD1 (6 bases). CDR3 size: 14 residues. Germline lookup yields CDR1 MNHGY and CDR2 SVAAGI. Trimming pared 7 bases from V and 4 bases from J, leaving 16 bases between.

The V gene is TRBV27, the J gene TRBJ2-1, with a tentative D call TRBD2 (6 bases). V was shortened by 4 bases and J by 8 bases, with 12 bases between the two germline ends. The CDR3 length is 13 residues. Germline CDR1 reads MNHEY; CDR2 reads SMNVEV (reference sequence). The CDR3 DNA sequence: TGTGCCAGCAGTTACGGGAGTAAGGATGAGCAGTTCTTC. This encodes CASSYGSKDEQFF.

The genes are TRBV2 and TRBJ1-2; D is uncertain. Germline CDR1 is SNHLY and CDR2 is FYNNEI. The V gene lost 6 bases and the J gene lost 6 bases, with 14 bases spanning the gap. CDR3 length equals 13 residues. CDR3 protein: CASRSTLDHGYTF. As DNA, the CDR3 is TGTGCCAGCAGATCGACCCTCGACCATGGCTACACCTTC.

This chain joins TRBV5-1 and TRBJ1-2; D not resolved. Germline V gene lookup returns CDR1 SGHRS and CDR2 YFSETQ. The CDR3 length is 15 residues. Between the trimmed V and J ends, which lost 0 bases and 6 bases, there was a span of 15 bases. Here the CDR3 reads CASSLAKRHPHGYTF. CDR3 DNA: TGCGCCAGCAGCTTGGCCAAGAGACACCCTCATGGCTACACCTTC. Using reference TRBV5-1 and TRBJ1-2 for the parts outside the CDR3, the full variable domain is KAGVTQTPRYLIKTRGQQVTLSCSPISGHRSVSWYQQTPGQGLQFLFEYFSETQRNKGNFPGRFSGRQFSNSRSEMNVSTLELGDSALYLCASSLAKRHPHGYTFGSGTRLTVV.

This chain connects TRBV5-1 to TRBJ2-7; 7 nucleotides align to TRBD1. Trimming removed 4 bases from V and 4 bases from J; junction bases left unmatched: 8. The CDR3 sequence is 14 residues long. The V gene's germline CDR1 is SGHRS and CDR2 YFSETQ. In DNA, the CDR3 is TGCGCCAGCAGCCCTACGGACAGGTCTTACGAGCAGTACTTC. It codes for CASSPTDRSYEQYF.

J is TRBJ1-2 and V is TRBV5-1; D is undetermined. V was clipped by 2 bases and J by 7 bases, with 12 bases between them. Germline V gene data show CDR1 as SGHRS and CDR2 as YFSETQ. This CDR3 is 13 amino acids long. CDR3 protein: CASSLRTEGGYTF. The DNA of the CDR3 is TGCGCCAGCAGCTTAAGGACCGAGGGTGGCTACACCTTC.

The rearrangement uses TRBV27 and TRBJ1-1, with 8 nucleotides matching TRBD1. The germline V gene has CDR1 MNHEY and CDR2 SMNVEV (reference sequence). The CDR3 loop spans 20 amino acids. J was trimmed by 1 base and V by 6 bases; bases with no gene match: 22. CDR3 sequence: CASSPNPLQGAQVKNTEAFF. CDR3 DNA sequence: TGTGCCAGCAGCCCAAACCCATTGCAGGGGGCGCAGGTAAAGAACACTGAAGCTTTCTTT.

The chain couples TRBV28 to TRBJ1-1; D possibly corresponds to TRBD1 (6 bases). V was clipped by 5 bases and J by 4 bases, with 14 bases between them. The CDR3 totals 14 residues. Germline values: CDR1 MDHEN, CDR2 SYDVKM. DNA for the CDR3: TGTGCCAGCAGTATTCAGGGGTGGGCCACTGAAGCTTTCTTT. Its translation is CASSIQGWATEAFF.

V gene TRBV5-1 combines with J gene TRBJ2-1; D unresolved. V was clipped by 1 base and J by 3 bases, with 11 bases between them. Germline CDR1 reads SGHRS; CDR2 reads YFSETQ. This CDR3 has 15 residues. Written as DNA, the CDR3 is TGCGCCAGCAGCTTGAGCGCGGCCCACTACAATGAGCAGTTCTTC. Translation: CASSLSAAHYNEQFF.

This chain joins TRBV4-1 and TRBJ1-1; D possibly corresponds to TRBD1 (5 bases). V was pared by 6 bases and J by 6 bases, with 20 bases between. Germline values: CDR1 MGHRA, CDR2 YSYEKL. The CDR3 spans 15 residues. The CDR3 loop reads CASRGTAPRGAEAFF. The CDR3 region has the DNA TGCGCCAGCAGAGGGACTGCCCCTCGGGGGGCTGAAGCTTTCTTT.